This record covers a single T cell receptor (beta chain). The record originates from a study of blood T cell repertoires in COVID-19. Overall study context: Both acute and convalescent COVID-19 samples were obtained from the United States, Italy and Spain. PBMCs, B-cell-depleted T cells, or T cells provided the cDNA or gDNA that made up the material.

Unmatched junction bases numbered 3, after V lost 2 bases and J lost 3 bases. This CDR3 has 14 residues. Methods used by the authors: Reference gene primer amplification yielded estimated nucleated cell counts. Libraries were prepared by immunoSEQ multiplex PCR; TCRdb keeps only in-frame clonotypes and omits some of them. The V and J calls and the clone size are those of that table, but D and trimming were determined from the DNA. The sample has about 160,000 clones, approximately 91% seen once. The receptor was isolated from a man between 18 and 35 years old with acute or convalescent COVID-19. Sequencing input: peripheral blood. The rearrangement joins TRBV23-1 to TRBJ1-1, with TRBD1 matching 7 bases. TRBV23-1 is marked as an open reading frame, function uncertain. The CDR3 region is CASSQRGRDTEAFF. The DNA of the CDR3 is TGCGCCAGCAGTCAAAGGGGGCGGGACACTGAAGCTTTCTTT.